This T cell receptor beta chain was identified during a study of T cells in Graves' hyperthyroidism and ophthalmopathy (dated by TCRdb to about 2019). In terms of the full investigation: Peripheral blood was sampled at the time of initial diagnosis, prior to any treatment. A discovery cohort of approximately 97 patients, about 40 with Graves' ophthalmopathy and approximately 55 with stable Graves' hyperthyroidism, was used to find distinguishing TCR V-J signatures. An independent validation cohort of about 20 hyperthyroidism patients and 17 patients who later progressed to ophthalmopathy tested prospective prediction of ophthalmopathy. The 95 to 100 discovery patients were randomly divided into training and test sets at a 7:3 ratio. Thyroid tissue and blood T-cell repertoires from over 5 Graves' hyperthyroidism patients were also compared in the study. Once sampling was done, hyperthyroidism patients were given methimazole at a starting dose of 30 mg daily, whereas ophthalmopathy patients were given high-dose intravenous methylprednisolone. The paper reports TCR Vbeta CDR3 sequencing of some 140 peripheral blood samples: 40 or so ophthalmopathy, roughly 80 hyperthyroidism and approximately 17 progressor patients. Here is what the overall study found, with its caveats: In validation, the model predicted progression to ophthalmopathy with around 71% sensitivity and about 73% specificity, a median of 6.5 months before onset. A 13 V-J signature model separated ophthalmopathy from stable hyperthyroidism, with approximately 87% sensitivity and about 81% specificity in cross-validation and 80%/75% in testing. Blood samples also contained most of the expanded thyroid clonotypes (frequency above 0.001), which suggests that blood repertoires may reflect thyroid immune responses. Sample size was not statistically predetermined, and investigators were not blinded to group allocation.

The germline V gene (reference sequence) supplies CDR1 GTSNPN and CDR2 SVGIG. Trimming removed 2 bases from V and 8 bases from J, leaving 16 bases between the germline ends. The CDR3 runs 14 residues from the cysteine to the phenylalanine. Only the CDR3 part of the read is kept: 42 bases, read in frame from the first base. The TCR beta CDR3 regions were amplified from RNA transcripts. The TCR CDR3 was subjected to a first round of RT-PCR using the HTBI primer set and the Qiagen OneStep RT-PCR kit. Libraries were constructed in a second round of multiplex PCR, after which size selection and purification were performed. Paired-end sequencing of the libraries was performed with 100 bp reads on an Illumina HiSeq2000. Per the authors' processing: SOAPnuke was used to process the raw data, with reads discarded if the reads contained adapters or uncalled bases, had a mean Phred below 15, or lacked an exact constant-primer or identifier match. High-quality paired reads were merged with COPE v1.2.5, and unique nucleotide sequences were defined as clonotypes. MiTCR v1.1 was used to align the clonotypes against IMGT TRBV, TRBD and TRBJ reference segments. Analysis was restricted to V-J combinations with a frequency above 0.0001, which covered just over 98% of repertoires. A TCS score was defined as the ratio of F50 (clonal expansion) to E x V (chaos), with BLOSUM62-based TCRdist applied between CDR3 peptides within each V-J. Welch's t-statistics and random forest reduced 450 to 600 V-J features to 13, which were used in a naive Bayes classifier (R e1071). The public reads were reprocessed in TCRdb via fastp at Q25 and MiXCR, keeping in-frame beta chains. Rows are combined by CDR3 protein, so each entry shows the most common genes and DNA. The authors' filters were not applied to this entry. In this sample the table shows about 290,000 distinct CDR3 sequences, more than 15% of which occur a single time. In total, the top ten clones hold around 61% of the sample.

Points on this clonotype: The specificity of this receptor is unknown. One base away there is no much larger clone; base qualities are not given.

Ophthalmopathy patients had moderately to severely active disease, with a Clinical Activity Score of 3 or more, a NOSPECS grade of 4 or more, and a disease duration of less than 3 months. The study excluded patients with uncontrolled infections, other autoimmune diseases, pregnancy or lactation. Diagnoses were established on the basis of clinical symptoms, serum thyroxine and TRAb, thyroid ultrasound, and orbital computed tomography. PBMCs were isolated from 10 ml of fresh peripheral blood by Ficoll-Paque density gradient centrifugation. Total RNA was extracted with Trizol reagent, and quality was checked on an Agilent 2100 Bioanalyzer.

The sample was blood. The chain is encoded by TRBV30 joined to TRBJ1-3, with the identity of the D gene unclear. The sequence was obtained from a woman aged 55-70 years with Graves' ophthalmopathy. The DNA sequence follows: TGTGCCTGGAGTCCCGGACTCGCGCGGGACACCATATATTTT. Protein translation: CAWSPGLARDTIYF.